These 10 T cell receptor beta chains were sequenced from one sample in a study of radiation and T cells in renal cell carcinoma. Sequenced by immunoSEQ multiplex PCR; TCRdb stores in-frame clones only, minus some. The sample comprises 100,000 to 150,000 clones, approximately 90% of which are singletons, and 4.5% to 7.5% rests with the top ten. Described time point: blood 2 weeks post-SBRT. Treatment given: 15 Gy SBRT to primary tumor, nephrectomy 4 weeks later. Sequences were derived from blood, sampled from a patient whose treatment included radiotherapy and nephrectomy. These receptors were taken from a woman aged 70-85 years with renal cell carcinoma.

This clone is a singleton in its sample. The V and J genes are TRBV6-5 and TRBJ1-1, with D unresolved. The V gene lost 2 bases and the J gene lost 5 bases, with 9 bases spanning the gap. The germline V gene encodes CDR1 MNHEY and CDR2 SVGAGI. CDR3 length equals 13 residues. CDR3 sequence (DNA): TGTGCCAGCAGTTACAGGGCTTGGACTGAAGCTTTCTTT. Protein: CASSYRAWTEAFF.

The chain employs TRBV9 and TRBJ2-7; 9 nucleotides line up with TRBD1. The CDR3 sequence is 17 residues long. Trimming at V came to 0 bases and at J to 2 bases, leaving 9 bases not matched to a gene. The V gene's germline CDR1 is SGDLS and CDR2 YYNGEE. The CDR3 region has the DNA TGTGCCAGCAGCGTAGGATTTCCGGGACAGGGTCCCTACGAGCAGTACTTC. Its translation is CASSVGFPGQGPYEQYF.

The chain carries TRBV27 and TRBJ2-7, with 7 nucleotides matching TRBD1. Germline trimming cut 3 bases from V and 6 bases from J; bases unmatched to any gene: 5. Germline CDR1 is MNHEY and CDR2 is SMNVEV (reference sequence). The CDR3 is made up of 13 amino acids. CDR3 nucleotides: TGTGCCAGCAGTTTGGCAGGGGGATTCGAGCAGTACTTC. Encoded protein: CASSLAGGFEQYF.

V and J are TRBV25-1 and TRBJ1-4; 9 nucleotides match TRBD1. The CDR3 covers 14 residues. Trimming cost V 7 bases and J 4 bases; bases outside gene matches: 4. Germline V lookup: CDR1 MGHDK, CDR2 SYGVNS. In DNA, the CDR3 is TGTGCCAGCACCCGACAGGGGGGTAATGAAAAACTGTTTTTT. This sequence encodes CASTRQGGNEKLFF. The full variable domain, with the rest looked up from reference TRBV25-1 and TRBJ1-4, is EADIYQTPRYLVIGTGKKITLECSQTMGHDKMYWYQQDPGMELHLIHYSYGVNSTEKGDLSSESTVSRIRTEHFPLTLESARPSHTSQYLCASTRQGGNEKLFFGSGTQLSVL.

CDR3 sequence: CASIRDRGRGGEAFF. The CDR3, as DNA: TGTGCCAGCATCAGGGACAGGGGGCGCGGGGGTGAAGCTTTCTTT. The chain links TRBV6-6 to TRBJ1-1; 12 bases are a match to TRBD1. Germline assignment: CDR1 MNHNY and CDR2 SVGAGI (reference sequence). Germline trimming cut 7 bases from V and 7 bases from J; bases unmatched to any gene: 10. This CDR3 is 15 amino acids long.

The genes are TRBV9 and TRBJ2-2, with D possibly being TRBD1 (5 bases). Trimming pared 4 bases from V and 1 base from J, leaving 11 bases between. The length of the CDR3 is 15 residues. Germline CDR1 is SGDLS and CDR2 is YYNGEE. This CDR3 is CASSSRQLNTGELFF. CDR3 bases: TGTGCCAGCAGCTCAAGACAGCTGAACACCGGGGAGCTGTTTTTT.

This clone was seen more than once but under ten times. V gene TRBV6-1 combines with J gene TRBJ1-1; D not resolved. The CDR3 is 11 residues long. The germline V and J ends were trimmed by 11 bases and 1 base, with 8 bases remaining between them. The V gene's germline CDR1 is MNHNS and CDR2 SASEGT. The CDR3 loop is CASTRNTEAFF. The CDR3 DNA reads TGTGCCTCTACAAGGAACACTGAAGCTTTCTTT.

This rearrangement joins TRBV7-6 to TRBJ1-2; no clear D. The CDR3 is 12 residues long. V shed 2 bases and J shed 8 bases, with 9 bases lying between them. From germline, CDR1 is SGHVS and CDR2 FNYEAQ. The CDR3 region has the DNA TGTGCCAGCAGCTTATCTGAAGGCGGCTACACCTTC. Its protein product is CASSLSEGGYTF.

The CDR3 DNA reads TGTGCCAGCAGCCAATCTGTAACAGTTGATCAGCCCCAGCATTTT. Its translation: CASSQSVTVDQPQHF. V and J are TRBV16 and TRBJ1-5, with D unclear. This CDR3 contains 15 residues. Trimming stripped 0 bases from V and 5 bases from J, with 11 bases between. Germline assignment: CDR1 KGHSY and CDR2 FQNENV.

V usage is TRBV19 and J usage is TRBJ1-3; no definite D call. The CDR3 sequence is 15 residues long. The V end lost 1 base, the J end lost 2 bases, and 9 bases lay between the germline ends. The germline gives CDR1 LNHDA, CDR2 SQIVND (reference sequence). CDR3 residues: CASSIGGGTGNTIYF. CDR3 DNA: TGTGCCAGTAGTATAGGCGGAGGGACTGGAAACACCATATATTTT. The complete variable domain, with remaining parts taken from reference TRBV19 and TRBJ1-3, reads DGGITQSPKYLFRKEGQNVTLSCEQNLNHDAMYWYRQDPGQGLRLIYYSQIVNDFQKGDIAEGYSVSREKKESFPLTVTSAQKNPTAFYLCASSIGGGTGNTIYFGEGSWLTVV.